This entry lists 5 T cell receptor beta chains sequenced from one sample in a study of CD4 and CD8 cells across lung adenocarcinoma regions. TCRdb ran MiXCR on the PCR reads and lists one entry per CDR3 protein. The sample includes more than 9,000 distinct CDR3 sequences, 51% of them seen just once. The material sequenced was CD4+ T cells from the margin of a lung tumor. These receptors came from a male donor with lung adenocarcinoma. The CD4 and CD8 labels of this study may be unreliable.

V is TRBV30 and J is TRBJ2-5; no clear D. The CDR3 extends over 11 amino acids. The V gene lost 0 bases and the J gene lost 7 bases, with 6 bases spanning the gap. Germline-derived CDR1 and CDR2 are GTSNPN and SVGIG (reference sequence). Written as DNA, the CDR3 is TGTGCCTGGAGTGTACGAGGGACCCAGTACTTC. Its protein product is CAWSVRGTQYF.

A few counts support this clonotype. This chain uses TRBV25-1 with TRBJ2-1; 10 nucleotides match TRBD2. Germline V gene sequence: CDR1 MGHDK, CDR2 SYGVNS. The ends lost 6 bases at V and 10 bases at J; junction bases unmatched: 9. The CDR3 loop spans 14 amino acids. The CDR3 DNA sequence: TGTGCCAGCAGAAACCTAGCGGGAGTGGGGGAGCAGTTCTTC. Encoded protein: CASRNLAGVGEQFF.

This clonotype was counted between two and nine times. CDR3 loop: CASSYSREGVGYTF. In nucleotides, the CDR3 is TGTGCCAGCAGTTACTCGAGAGAGGGTGTAGGCTACACCTTC. This chain uses TRBV6-5 with TRBJ1-2, with D unresolved. V lost 0 bases, J lost 8 bases, and 13 bases lay in between. The CDR3 is 14 residues long. Germline V gene lookup returns CDR1 MNHEY and CDR2 SVGAGI.

The chain combines TRBV10-2 with TRBJ2-5, with D perhaps TRBD1 (6 bases). V lost 8 bases and J lost 5, with 21 bases in between. Looked up from germline, CDR1 is WSHSY and CDR2 is SAAADI. The length of the CDR3 is 15 residues. In DNA form, the CDR3 reads TGCGCCAGCCGCTCCCAGGGGACGGCCGGGGAGACCCAGTACTTC. Translated, it gives CASRSQGTAGETQYF.

The V and J genes are TRBV10-1 and TRBJ1-1, with 7 bases aligning to TRBD1. Trimming removed 9 bases from V and 1 base from J; junction bases left unmatched: 5. Looked up from germline, CDR1 is WNHNN and CDR2 is SYGVQD (reference sequence). There are 13 residues in the CDR3. CDR3 nucleotides: TGCGCCAGTTCGGACAGGCGGAACACTGAAGCTTTCTTT. Translated, it gives CASSDRRNTEAFF.